A selection of T cell receptor beta chains follows, all from one sample in a study of preoperative IRX-2 immunotherapy in early breast cancer. Clones were read by immunoSEQ multiplex PCR, and TCRdb kept only the in-frame ones, dropping some. The repertoire holds about 42,000 clones, with approximately 77% as singletons. This specimen was tumor tissue, taken after IRX-2 immunotherapy. These receptor sequences come from a human donor with breast cancer. The CDR3 runs from the conserved cysteine through the conserved F or W. A D gene is named only where the DNA matches it firmly. Clone size appears in some rows only: once, few, many, or a class for an expanded clone.

v_gene: TRBV1; j_gene: TRBJ1-2; abundance: .; d_gene: .; CDR3nt: TGCGCCAGCAGCCCCACGCAGGGGTTTGGCTACACCTTC; CDR3aa: CASSPTQGFGYTF
v_gene: TRBV29-1; j_gene: TRBJ2-2; abundance: .; d_gene: .; CDR3nt: TGCAGCGGGCGAATACAGCGGAACACCGGGGAGCTGTTTTTT; CDR3aa: CSGRIQRNTGELFF
v_gene: TRBV6-8; j_gene: TRBJ2-3; abundance: once; d_gene: .; CDR3nt: TGTGCCAGCAAGAGGCAGGGGAGTACAGATACGCAGTATTTT; CDR3aa: CASKRQGSTDTQYF
v_gene: TRBV29-1; j_gene: TRBJ2-2; abundance: .; d_gene: .; CDR3nt: TGCAGCGTTCAGGGACAGAACACCGGGGAGCTGTTTTTT; CDR3aa: CSVQGQNTGELFF
v_gene: TRBV19; j_gene: TRBJ1-2; abundance: .; d_gene: .; CDR3nt: TGTGCCAGTAGTATTGGTTGGGGGGACTATGGCTACACCTTC; CDR3aa: CASSIGWGDYGYTF
v_gene: TRBV10-2; j_gene: TRBJ1-3; abundance: once; d_gene: .; CDR3nt: TGCGCCAGCAGTGAGATAATGCCAGGCTCTGGAAACACCATATATTTT; CDR3aa: CASSEIMPGSGNTIYF
v_gene: TRBV5-1; j_gene: TRBJ1-2; abundance: .; d_gene: .; CDR3nt: TGCGCCAGCAGCTTGGGCCAGATGAACTATGGCTACACCTTC; CDR3aa: CASSLGQMNYGYTF
v_gene: TRBV22-1; j_gene: TRBJ1-1; abundance: .; d_gene: .; CDR3nt: TGTGCCAGCAGTTTGGCGGGGAGGGCTAACACTGAAGCTTTCTTT; CDR3aa: CASSLAGRANTEAFF
v_gene: TRBV19; j_gene: TRBJ1-2; abundance: .; d_gene: .; CDR3nt: TGTGCCAGTAGTGTAACAGGGCTCTATGGCTACACCTTC; CDR3aa: CASSVTGLYGYTF
v_gene: TRBV19; j_gene: TRBJ1-3; abundance: .; d_gene: .; CDR3nt: TGTGCCAGTAGTGCCACAGGGGGAAACACCATATATTTT; CDR3aa: CASSATGGNTIYF
v_gene: TRBV5-1; j_gene: TRBJ1-2; abundance: .; d_gene: TRBD1; CDR3nt: TGCGCCAGCAGCTTGGTGGGACAGGAACCTGGCTACACCTTC; CDR3aa: CASSLVGQEPGYTF
v_gene: TRBV19; j_gene: TRBJ2-3; abundance: .; d_gene: .; CDR3nt: TGTGCCAGTGGCTTACAGCTGCGCACAGATACGCAGTATTTT; CDR3aa: CASGLQLRTDTQYF
v_gene: TRBV11-3; j_gene: TRBJ2-1; abundance: .; d_gene: TRBD2; CDR3nt: TGTGCCAGCAGCTCCACCAGCGGGGGGGCCACCTACAATGAGCAGTTCTTC; CDR3aa: CASSSTSGGATYNEQFF
v_gene: TRBV11-3; j_gene: TRBJ2-1; abundance: .; d_gene: .; CDR3nt: TGTGCCAGCAGCTTAAAACAGGCTCACAATGAGCAGTTCTTC; CDR3aa: CASSLKQAHNEQFF
v_gene: TRBV6-8; j_gene: TRBJ1-4; abundance: few; d_gene: .; CDR3nt: TGTGCCAGCAGTTCCTCCGGGACCGGGAATGAAAAACTGTTTTTT; CDR3aa: CASSSSGTGNEKLFF
v_gene: TRBV7-1; j_gene: TRBJ1-5; abundance: .; d_gene: .; CDR3nt: TGTGCCAGCAGAGGGGAATTATTCAGCAATCAGCCCCAGCATTTT; CDR3aa: CASRGELFSNQPQHF
v_gene: TRBV10-3; j_gene: TRBJ1-5; abundance: .; d_gene: .; CDR3nt: TGTGCCATCAGTGTAGGGGACAATAGCAATCAGCCCCAGCATTTT; CDR3aa: CAISVGDNSNQPQHF
v_gene: TRBV11-3; j_gene: TRBJ1-3; abundance: few; d_gene: .; CDR3nt: TGTGCCAGCAGCCCTAGCGGGGGCAGGGACACCATATATTTT; CDR3aa: CASSPSGGRDTIYF
v_gene: TRBV6-8; j_gene: TRBJ2-3; abundance: few; d_gene: .; CDR3nt: TGTGCCAGCAGTGCCGGGTGGGGTAGCGGAGGGTTCACAGATACGCAGTATTTT; CDR3aa: CASSAGWGSGGFTDTQYF
v_gene: TRBV19; j_gene: TRBJ2-7; abundance: .; d_gene: .; CDR3nt: TGTGCCAGTAGTATTACCCCTCGGCACGAGCAGTACTTC; CDR3aa: CASSITPRHEQYF
v_gene: TRBV19; j_gene: TRBJ2-7; abundance: .; d_gene: .; CDR3nt: TGTGCCAGTAGGACTGATAGGGGCAGCCCCCACTCCTACGAGCAGTACTTC; CDR3aa: CASRTDRGSPHSYEQYF
v_gene: TRBV11-3; j_gene: TRBJ2-7; abundance: .; d_gene: .; CDR3nt: TGTGCCAGCAGCTCCAAGGGTGGCAGGGTGGACTCCGAGCAGTACTTC; CDR3aa: CASSSKGGRVDSEQYF
v_gene: TRBV15; j_gene: TRBJ2-7; abundance: once; d_gene: .; CDR3nt: TGTGCCACCAGCAGAGATCCCGGGGCATCTTTCGAGCAGTACTTC; CDR3aa: CATSRDPGASFEQYF
v_gene: TRBV5-1; j_gene: TRBJ1-4; abundance: few; d_gene: TRBD1; CDR3nt: TGCGCCAGCAGCTGGACAGGGGGCGCGAATGAAAAACTGTTTTTT; CDR3aa: CASSWTGGANEKLFF
v_gene: TRBV6-8; j_gene: TRBJ1-5; abundance: .; d_gene: .; CDR3nt: TGTGCCAGCAGTCTCGACAGAAACAATCAGCCCCAGCATTTT; CDR3aa: CASSLDRNNQPQHF